Listed below are T cell receptor beta chains from one sample, sequenced in a study of radiotherapy plus CTLA-4 blockade in lung cancer. TCRdb's copy holds only in-frame clones and misses some; the assay was immunoSEQ multiplex PCR. The table has some 67,000 clones, less than 85% seen once. The sequencing used peripheral blood, collected from a patient treated with radiotherapy plus ipilimumab. The origin of the receptors is a human donor with non-small cell lung cancer whose response to radiotherapy plus ipilimumab could not be evaluated. Some clones in this sample may be carry-over from other donors' samples. Both conserved end residues are part of each CDR3. D genes are given only for firm matches. A clone size is listed for some rows: how often the clone was seen (once, few, many), or a class if it is expanded.

j_gene: TRBJ2-7; abundance: NA; d_gene: NA; v_gene: TRBV6-1; CDR3aa: CASHRTDSSYEQYF; CDR3nt: TGTGCCAGCCATAGGACAGACAGCTCCTACGAGCAGTACTTC
j_gene: TRBJ1-5; abundance: NA; d_gene: NA; v_gene: TRBV30; CDR3aa: CAWKSAGATLNQPQHF; CDR3nt: TGTGCCTGGAAATCTGCAGGCGCTACCCTCAATCAGCCCCAGCATTTT
j_gene: TRBJ1-2; abundance: NA; d_gene: TRBD1; v_gene: TRBV5-4; CDR3aa: CASSRWTGPVGYTF; CDR3nt: TGTGCCAGCAGTCGTTGGACAGGCCCTGTAGGCTACACCTTC
j_gene: TRBJ2-1; abundance: NA; d_gene: NA; v_gene: TRBV30; CDR3aa: CAWSDRPLGNEQFF; CDR3nt: TGTGCCTGGAGTGACAGGCCCCTAGGCAATGAGCAGTTCTTC
j_gene: TRBJ1-5; abundance: many; d_gene: NA; v_gene: TRBV20-1; CDR3aa: CSIKGNQPQHF; CDR3nt: TGCAGTATTAAGGGGAATCAGCCCCAGCATTTT
j_gene: TRBJ1-2; abundance: NA; d_gene: TRBD1; v_gene: TRBV4-2; CDR3aa: CASSSTHQGGYGYTF; CDR3nt: TGTGCCAGCAGCTCAACACACCAGGGGGGCTATGGCTACACCTTC
j_gene: TRBJ1-4; abundance: few; d_gene: TRBD1; v_gene: TRBV11-2; CDR3aa: CASSHYRGKDEKLFF; CDR3nt: TGTGCCAGCAGCCATTACAGGGGGAAAGATGAAAAACTGTTTTTT
j_gene: TRBJ1-2; abundance: NA; d_gene: NA; v_gene: TRBV25-1; CDR3aa: CASSVDSGNYGYTF; CDR3nt: TGTGCCAGCAGTGTGGACAGTGGTAACTATGGCTACACCTTC
j_gene: TRBJ2-1; abundance: NA; d_gene: NA; v_gene: TRBV15; CDR3aa: CATSRENLEQFF; CDR3nt: TGTGCCACCAGCAGAGAGAACTTGGAGCAGTTCTTC
j_gene: TRBJ1-5; abundance: NA; d_gene: TRBD1; v_gene: TRBV19; CDR3aa: CASGTEGGLSNQPQHF; CDR3nt: TGTGCCAGCGGGACAGAGGGTGGGCTTAGCAATCAGCCCCAGCATTTT
j_gene: TRBJ1-6; abundance: NA; d_gene: TRBD1; v_gene: TRBV5-1; CDR3aa: CASSEGQGGRSPLHF; CDR3nt: TGCGCCAGCAGCGAGGGACAGGGAGGTAGGTCACCCCTCCACTTT
j_gene: TRBJ2-3; abundance: few; d_gene: NA; v_gene: TRBV7-3; CDR3aa: CASSLSPSTDTQYF; CDR3nt: TGTGCCAGCAGCTTATCCCCTAGCACAGATACGCAGTATTTT
j_gene: TRBJ1-2; abundance: NA; d_gene: TRBD1; v_gene: TRBV7-2; CDR3aa: CASSLSQPSRDRVNGYTF; CDR3nt: TGTGCCAGCAGCTTATCACAACCATCCCGGGACAGGGTGAATGGCTACACCTTC
j_gene: TRBJ1-1; abundance: NA; d_gene: TRBD1; v_gene: TRBV28; CDR3aa: CASRTDRVNTEAFF; CDR3nt: TGTGCCAGCAGGACCGACAGGGTGAACACTGAAGCTTTCTTT
j_gene: TRBJ1-1; abundance: NA; d_gene: TRBD1; v_gene: TRBV18; CDR3aa: CASSPGQGTFNTEAFF; CDR3nt: TGTGCCAGCTCACCGGGACAGGGCACTTTCAACACTGAAGCTTTCTTT